These T cell receptor beta chains were read from a single sample in a study of T cell repertoires in cytomegalovirus infection. TCRdb reanalysed the reads using MiXCR and keeps one entry per CDR3 protein. The data contain about 460,000 distinct CDR3 sequences, 11% of them singletons. The specimen sequenced was PBMCs. Receptors were obtained from a human donor in good health (CMV status not recorded). Some clones in this sample may be carry-over from other donors' samples. The CDR3 runs from the conserved cysteine through the conserved F or W. D genes are given only for firm matches. Expanded clones get a size class; other rows say once, few or many, or leave the size out.

d_call j_call clone_size v_call cdr3_nt cdr3_aa
NA TRBJ2-5 few TRBV20-1 TGCAGTGCTAGAGAACCGATCCTGGGGGAGACCCAGTACTTC CSAREPILGETQYF
TRBD1 TRBJ1-2 few TRBV20-1 TGCAGTGCTGCCACAGGGGTGCCCAATGGCTACACCTTC CSAATGVPNGYTF
TRBD1 TRBJ2-7 NA TRBV5-4 TGTGCCAGCAGCTCCAGGGACAGTGCCTACGAGCAGTACTTC CASSSRDSAYEQYF
TRBD1 TRBJ1-1 many TRBV11-2 TGTGCCAGCAGCTTACTCCCCAGGGGGCTGGAAGCTTTCTTT CASSLLPRGLEAFF
TRBD1 TRBJ2-1 few TRBV29-1 TGCAGCGGGCAACAGGGGTCCCCTCAGTTCTTC CSGQQGSPQFF
NA TRBJ2-3 NA TRBV5-1 TGCGCCAGCAGCACGGTCCGGGACGGCGCAGATACGCAGTATTTT CASSTVRDGADTQYF
TRBD1 TRBJ2-2 many TRBV7-6 TGTGCCAGCAGCTTAAGGGAGACAGGGTACACCGGGGAGCTGTTTTTT CASSLRETGYTGELFF
NA TRBJ1-4 NA TRBV20-1 TGCAGTGCTAAGGAAGGTGCAACTAATGAAAAACTGTTTTTT CSAKEGATNEKLFF
NA TRBJ1-1 many TRBV28 TGTGCCAGCACCTCAACAGACACTGAAGCTTTCTTT CASTSTDTEAFF
NA TRBJ2-7 many TRBV7-3 TGTGCCAGCAGCTTGTCCGGGGCAGTCGCCGACGAGCAGTACTTC CASSLSGAVADEQYF
NA TRBJ2-5 NA TRBV7-9 TGTGCCAGCAGCCAAACAAGTGGAGAGACCCAGTACTTC CASSQTSGETQYF
TRBD1 TRBJ2-5 NA TRBV2 TGTGCCAGCACCCTAGGGGGCAGCGCAGGGAAGACCCAGTACTTC CASTLGGSAGKTQYF
TRBD2 TRBJ2-1 few TRBV11-1 TGTGCCAGCAGCTTAGCCTTGCTAGCGGGGGGGCTTGAGCAGTTCTTC CASSLALLAGGLEQFF
NA TRBJ2-1 NA TRBV5-4 TGTGCCAGCGGCACCCAGGGGGGGTCCTACAATGAGCAGTTCTTC CASGTQGGSYNEQFF
TRBD1 TRBJ2-1 NA TRBV24-1 TGTGCCACCAGTGACCCCGGGACAGGGGCTAATGAGCAGTTCTTC CATSDPGTGANEQFF
TRBD1 TRBJ1-1 few TRBV5-1 TGCGCCAGCAGCCCCGGACAGGACCTAATGAACACTGAAGCTTTCTTT CASSPGQDLMNTEAFF